This passage covers 4 T cell receptor beta chains from one sample sequenced in a study of blood T cell repertoires in COVID-19. The data were produced by immunoSEQ multiplex PCR, yet TCRdb's version contains in-frame clones alone and is incomplete. The sample contains 45,000 or so clones, about 88% of which appear only once. Sequenced material: peripheral blood. The receptors derive from a middle-aged man with active COVID-19.

V is TRBV28 and J is TRBJ1-1; the D is unclear. Germline V lookup: CDR1 MDHEN, CDR2 SYDVKM. The CDR3 covers 14 residues. V gave up 7 bases and J gave up 0 bases, with 12 bases separating them. DNA of the CDR3: TGTGCCAGCACCCCGGGGTCCCTGAACACTGAAGCTTTCTTT. Translation: CASTPGSLNTEAFF.

The chain is built from TRBV3-1 (or the pseudogene TRBV3-2) and TRBJ1-1; D possibly corresponds to TRBD1 (5 bases). The germline CDR1 and CDR2 sequences are LGHDT and YNNKEL (reference sequence). V shed 6 bases and J shed 4 bases, with 12 bases lying between them. CDR3 size: 13 residues. The CDR3: CASSSRRGTEAFF. In DNA, the CDR3 is TGTGCCAGCAGTAGCAGAAGGGGCACTGAAGCTTTCTTT.

In nucleotides, the CDR3 is TGTGCCACTAGGTTGAGGGTCCAAGAGACCCAGTACTTC. This sequence encodes CATRLRVQETQYF. This chain uses TRBV6-6 with TRBJ2-5, with D possibly matching TRBD2 (5 bases). V was trimmed by 10 bases and J by 1 base, leaving 13 bases between them. The CDR3 runs to 13 residues. CDR1 and CDR2 (germline): MNHNY, SVGAGI (reference sequence).

V and J are TRBV30 and TRBJ1-2; 7 nucleotides agree with TRBD1. Germline V CDR1 and CDR2: GTSNPN, SVGIG (reference sequence). The CDR3 is 13 amino acids. The V gene end was trimmed by 0 bases and the J gene end by 6 bases; junction bases not matched to a gene: 4. CDR3 in amino acids: CAWSVSRGDGYTF. The CDR3 DNA reads as TGTGCCTGGAGTGTAAGCAGGGGGGATGGCTACACCTTC.